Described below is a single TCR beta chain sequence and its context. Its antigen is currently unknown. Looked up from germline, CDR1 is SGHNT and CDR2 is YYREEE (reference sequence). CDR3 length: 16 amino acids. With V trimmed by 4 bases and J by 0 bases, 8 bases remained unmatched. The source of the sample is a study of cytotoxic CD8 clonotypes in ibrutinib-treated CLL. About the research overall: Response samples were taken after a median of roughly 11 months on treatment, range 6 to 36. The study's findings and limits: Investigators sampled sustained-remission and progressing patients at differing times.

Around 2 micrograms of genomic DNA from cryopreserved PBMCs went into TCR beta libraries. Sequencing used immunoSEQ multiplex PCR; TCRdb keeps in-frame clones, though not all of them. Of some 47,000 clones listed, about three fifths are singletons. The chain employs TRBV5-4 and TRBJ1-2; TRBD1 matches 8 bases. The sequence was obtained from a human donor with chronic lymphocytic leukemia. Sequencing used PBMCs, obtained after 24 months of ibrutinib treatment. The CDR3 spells CASSRDQGASNYGYTF. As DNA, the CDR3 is TGTGCCAGCAGCCGAGACCAGGGGGCCTCTAACTATGGCTACACCTTC.